This TCR beta chain is drawn from a study of OX40 agonist ivuxolimab in advanced cancers. Study observations and caveats: Partly responding patients at 0.1-3.0 mg/kg showed some of the smallest clonal expansion.

Only one count was recorded for this clone. The antigen is not known. The protocol was immunoSEQ multiplex PCR, while the TCRdb copy is restricted to in-frame clones and leaves out a portion. This table holds approximately 77,000 clones, 92% found once. The CDR3 length is 14 residues. The germline V gene has CDR1 MRHNA and CDR2 SNTAGT. Trimming pared 3 bases from V and 4 bases from J, leaving 12 bases between. The sequenced sample was CD4+ or CD8+ T cells sorted from blood, obtained in a trial of the OX40 agonist ivuxolimab. The source is an adult with an advanced solid tumor such as melanoma, head and neck, liver or kidney cancer. The chain recombines TRBV6-4 with TRBJ1-2; possibly TRBD1 for D (6 bases). CDR3 loop: CASSDRGAGYGYTF. Here the CDR3 DNA reads TGTGCCAGCAGTGATAGGGGGGCGGGCTATGGCTACACCTTC.